The present T cell receptor (beta chain) was sequenced within a study of neurological immune-mediated disorders. The CDR3 contains 14 residues. The V end was cut by 3 bases, the J end by 0 bases, with 12 bases between. CDR1 is DFQATT, CDR2 SNEGSKA, per germline (reference sequence). Each CDR3 protein is one row after TCRdb ran MiXCR on the 5' RACE reads. Seen here are 53,000 or so distinct CDR3 sequences, roughly an eighth observed once, and the top ten hold roughly 10%. Whole-study findings and limits: HTLV-1-associated myelopathy showed the most TCR clonal expansion; multiple sclerosis the least, below healthy controls.

This clonotype was detected ten times or more. The antigen remains undetermined. V gene TRBV20-1 combines with J gene TRBJ2-7; D is perhaps TRBD1 or TRBD2 (5 bases each). Sequences were obtained from PBMCs. This TCR was recovered from a woman aged 60 to 75 with HTLV-1-associated myelopathy (HAM/TSP). Here the CDR3 reads CSARWGRGSYEQYF. The CDR3 DNA reads TGCAGTGCTAGGTGGGGGAGAGGCTCCTACGAGCAGTACTTC.